The rows below give T cell receptor beta chains drawn from one sample of a study of cytomegalovirus exposure and HLA in healthy donors. The protocol was immunoSEQ multiplex PCR, while the TCRdb copy is restricted to in-frame clones and leaves out a portion. This repertoire shows about 98,000 clones, roughly three quarters found once; its top ten account for roughly 1.4%. Sequenced: PBMCs. The receptor set was obtained from a man between 35 and 55 years old in good health and CMV-seronegative. Each CDR3 is given with its conserved first and last residue. A D gene is named only where the DNA matches it firmly. Clone size appears in some rows only: once, few, many, or a class for an expanded clone.

>TRBJ1-5|TRBV14|-|-
CASSQDKTGYSNQPQHF
TGTGCCAGCAGCCAAGATAAAACAGGGTATAGCAATCAGCCCCAGCATTTT
>TRBJ2-7|TRBV27|TRBD1|-
CASSQPGQGAYEQYF
TGTGCCAGCAGTCAACCGGGACAGGGGGCTTACGAGCAGTACTTC
>TRBJ2-7|TRBV11-1|-|-
CASSLKNYEQYF
TGTGCCAGCAGCCTTAAAAACTACGAGCAGTACTTC
>TRBJ1-3|TRBV29-1|TRBD1|-
CSVIPRGQEVLRNTIYF
TGCAGCGTTATCCCCCGTGGACAGGAAGTATTACGAAACACCATATATTTT
>TRBJ1-5|TRBV18|-|-
CASSPGQFQPQHF
TGTGCCAGCTCCCCCGGACAGTTTCAGCCCCAGCATTTT
>TRBJ2-6|TRBV29-1|TRBD1|once
CSVSGGSGANVLTF
TGCAGCGTTTCAGGGGGTTCTGGGGCCAACGTCCTGACTTTC
>TRBJ1-2|TRBV4-2|-|-
CASSPGEANYGYTF
TGTGCCAGCAGCCCCGGGGAAGCTAACTATGGCTACACCTTC
>TRBJ2-1|TRBV4-1|TRBD2|-
CASSQGTSGGNEQFF
TGCGCCAGCAGCCAAGGCACTAGCGGGGGCAATGAGCAGTTCTTC
>TRBJ2-1|TRBV7-2|TRBD2|-
CASRGTSGGYNEQFF
TGTGCCAGCAGGGGGACTAGCGGGGGGTACAATGAGCAGTTCTTC
>TRBJ1-1|TRBV5-1|-|-
CASSLQVSQNTEAFF
TGCGCCAGCAGCTTGCAGGTCAGTCAGAACACTGAAGCTTTCTTT
>TRBJ2-3|TRBV5-1|TRBD2|-
CASSPAALAGATDTQYF
TGCGCCAGCAGCCCGGCAGCGCTAGCGGGGGCCACAGATACGCAGTATTTT
>TRBJ2-3|TRBV7-6|-|-
CASSLSTDTQYF
TGTGCCAGCAGCCTCAGCACAGATACGCAGTATTTT
>TRBJ1-4|TRBV14|TRBD1|once
CASSQEDRGPEKLFF
TGTGCCAGCAGCCAAGAGGACAGGGGGCCTGAAAAACTGTTTTTT
>TRBJ2-1|TRBV10-3|TRBD2|-
CATQGSGVDEQFF
TGTGCCACCCAGGGTAGCGGGGTCGATGAGCAGTTCTTC
>TRBJ2-3|TRBV6-5|-|-
CASRPTSTDTQYF
TGTGCCAGCAGACCAACTAGCACAGATACGCAGTATTTT
>TRBJ1-5|TRBV7-2|TRBD1|-
CASSPRTGAGIFRDQPQHF
TGTGCCAGCAGCCCTCGGACAGGGGCCGGGATTTTTCGCGATCAGCCCCAGCATTTT
>TRBJ2-1|TRBV6-5|TRBD1|-
CASSYSDRSYNEQFF
TGTGCCAGCAGTTATTCGGACAGGTCCTACAATGAGCAGTTCTTC
>TRBJ2-1|TRBV7-2|-|-
CASSWSRNNEQFF
TGTGCCAGCAGCTGGAGTCGAAACAATGAGCAGTTCTTC
>TRBJ2-3|TRBV20-1|-|few
CSAETRDTQYF
TGCAGTGCTGAGACACGAGATACGCAGTATTTT
>TRBJ2-5|TRBV6-1|-|-
CASSERSSQETQYF
TGTGCCAGCAGTGAAAGGAGCAGCCAAGAGACCCAGTACTTC
>TRBJ2-3|TRBV2|TRBD1|-
CASSGGFTGGEDTQYF
TGTGCCAGCAGTGGGGGTTTTACAGGGGGCGAAGATACGCAGTATTTT
>TRBJ1-1|TRBV6-1|-|-
CASSEIKGVRSEAFF
TGTGCCAGCAGTGAAATAAAGGGGGTAAGGTCTGAAGCTTTCTTT
>TRBJ2-5|TRBV6-5|TRBD2|-
CASWDRGGKETQYF
TGTGCCAGCTGGGACCGGGGGGGAAAAGAGACCCAGTACTTC
>TRBJ2-2|TRBV15|-|once
CATSRDPRVGGELFF
TGTGCCACCAGCAGAGATCCCAGGGTGGGCGGGGAGCTGTTTTTT
>TRBJ2-7|TRBV6-6|TRBD1|-
CASRWSWDSPYEQYF
TGTGCCAGCAGGTGGTCTTGGGACAGTCCCTACGAGCAGTACTTC
>TRBJ1-5|TRBV27|TRBD1|-
CASSGQGHNQPQHF
TGTGCCAGCAGTGGACAGGGCCACAATCAGCCCCAGCATTTT
>TRBJ1-4|TRBV6-1|-|-
CASSEGGGEKLFF
TGTGCCAGCAGTGAAGGGGGGGGTGAAAAACTGTTTTTT
>TRBJ2-7|TRBV29-1|TRBD1|-
CSVEARDRGYEQYF
TGCAGCGTTGAAGCCCGGGACAGGGGCTACGAGCAGTACTTC
>TRBJ1-5|TRBV28|-|-
CASSLSGGLSNQPQHF
TGTGCCAGCAGTTTATCGGGGGGCTTGAGCAATCAGCCCCAGCATTTT
>TRBJ1-2|TRBV7-9|TRBD1|-
CASSPVTGQNYGYTF
TGTGCCAGCAGCCCAGTGACAGGGCAAAACTATGGCTACACCTTC
>TRBJ2-3|TRBV7-9|TRBD1|-
CASSYRDRDTDTQYF
TGTGCCAGCAGCTACCGGGACAGGGACACAGATACGCAGTATTTT
>TRBJ2-7|TRBV9|TRBD2|-
CASSLSGRTYEQYF
TGTGCCAGCAGCTTAAGCGGGAGAACCTACGAGCAGTACTTC
>TRBJ2-3|TRBV5-4|TRBD2|-
CASSSTSGGVSDTQYF
TGTGCCAGCAGCTCCACTAGCGGGGGGGTCTCAGATACGCAGTATTTT
>TRBJ2-2|TRBV5-1|-|-
CASSSGDTGELFF
TGCGCCAGCAGCTCAGGGGACACCGGGGAGCTGTTTTTT
>TRBJ2-2|TRBV19|-|-
CASSWEAGELFF
TGTGCCAGTTCATGGGAGGCCGGGGAGCTGTTTTTT
>TRBJ1-6|TRBV11-2|-|-
CASSLLGRVGSPLHF
TGTGCCAGCAGCTTATTGGGCAGGGTGGGATCACCCCTCCACTTT
>TRBJ1-2|TRBV25-1|-|-
CASSSGMGYPYGYTF
TGTGCCAGCAGCTCGGGGATGGGATACCCCTATGGCTACACCTTC
>TRBJ2-5|TRBV9|-|-
CASSRSPQETQYF
TGTGCCAGCAGCCGGTCTCCCCAAGAGACCCAGTACTTC
>TRBJ1-4|TRBV4-1|TRBD1|-
CASSQEGQRGEKLFF
TGCGCCAGCAGCCAAGAGGGACAGAGAGGTGAAAAACTGTTTTTT
>TRBJ1-5|TRBV28|-|-
CASSGVQGRNNQPQHF
TGTGCCAGCAGTGGGGTACAGGGTCGGAACAATCAGCCCCAGCATTTT
>TRBJ2-3|TRBV7-9|TRBD1|once
CASSLVGTGNPRQYF
TGTGCCAGCAGCTTAGTTGGGACAGGGAACCCTCGGCAGTATTTT
>TRBJ2-5|TRBV9|-|-
CASIVPGQRIQETQYF
TGTGCCAGCATCGTCCCCGGACAGCGCATCCAAGAGACCCAGTACTTC